This T cell receptor beta chain was sequenced in a study of CD8 T cells in Susac syndrome. CDR3 size: 15 residues. V lost 0 bases, J lost 0 bases, and 8 bases lay in between. The V gene's germline CDR1 is MNHEY and CDR2 SMNVEV (reference sequence). Reverse transcription of roughly 0.5 to 1 ug RNA was carried out with random hexamers. TCRdb re-analysed the immunoSEQ multiplex PCR reads in MiXCR, keeping a single row per CDR3 protein. The table shows fewer than 300,000 distinct CDR3 sequences, with 70% to 90% occurring only once. In blood CD8+ and CD4+ T cells, TCR beta underwent sequencing. Negative isolation yielded CD4+ and CD8+ T cells, and FACS enriched TEMRA cells. This clonotype was detected only a few times.

The V gene is TRBV27, the J gene TRBJ1-1; no clear D. The specimen was CD8+ T cells from PBMCs. This TCR was sampled from a human donor with multiple sclerosis. The CDR3 coding sequence is TGTGCCAGCAGTTTATCGTGGAACATGAACACTGAAGCTTTCTTT. Protein product: CASSLSWNMNTEAFF.